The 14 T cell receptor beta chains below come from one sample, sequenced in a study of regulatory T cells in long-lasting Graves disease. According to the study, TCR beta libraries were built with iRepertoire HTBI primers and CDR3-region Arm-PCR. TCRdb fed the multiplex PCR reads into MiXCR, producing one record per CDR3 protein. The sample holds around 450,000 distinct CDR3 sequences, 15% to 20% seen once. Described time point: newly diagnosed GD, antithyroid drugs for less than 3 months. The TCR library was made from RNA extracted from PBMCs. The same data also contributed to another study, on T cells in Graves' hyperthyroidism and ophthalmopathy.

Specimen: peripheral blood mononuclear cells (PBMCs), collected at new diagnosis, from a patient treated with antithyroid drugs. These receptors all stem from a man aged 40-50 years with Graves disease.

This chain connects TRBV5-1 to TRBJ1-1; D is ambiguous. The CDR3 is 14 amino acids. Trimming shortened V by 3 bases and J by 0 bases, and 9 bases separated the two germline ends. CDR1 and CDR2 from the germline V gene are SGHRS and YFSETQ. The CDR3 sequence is CASSYGRVNTEAFF. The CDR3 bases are TGCGCCAGCAGCTACGGACGGGTGAACACTGAAGCTTTCTTT.

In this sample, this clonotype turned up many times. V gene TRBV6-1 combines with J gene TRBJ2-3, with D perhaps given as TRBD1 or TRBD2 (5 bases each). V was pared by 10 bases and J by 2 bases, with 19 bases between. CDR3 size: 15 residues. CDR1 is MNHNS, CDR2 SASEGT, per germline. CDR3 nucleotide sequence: TGTGCCACGGGGATTGGCGGCAGGGCCACAGATACGCAGTATTTT. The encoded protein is CATGIGGRATDTQYF.

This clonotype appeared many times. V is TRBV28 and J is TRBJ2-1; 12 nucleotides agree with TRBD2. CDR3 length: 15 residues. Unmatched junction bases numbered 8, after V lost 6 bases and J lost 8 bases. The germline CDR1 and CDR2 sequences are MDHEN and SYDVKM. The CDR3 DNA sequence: TGTGCCAGCAGCAAGACTAGCGGGAGTGTTTATGAGCAGTTCTTC. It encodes CASSKTSGSVYEQFF. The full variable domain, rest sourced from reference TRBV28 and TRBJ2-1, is DVKVTQSSRYLVKRTGEKVFLECVQDMDHENMFWYRQDPGLGLRLIYFSYDVKMKEKGDIPEGYSVSREKKERFSLILESASTNQTSMYLCASSKTSGSVYEQFFGPGTRLTVL.

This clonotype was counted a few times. Here the CDR3 reads CASSPRQADYVKQYF. The DNA of the CDR3 is TGCGCCAGCAGCCCTAGACAGGCCGACTACGTCAAGCAGTACTTC. The rearrangement links TRBV5-1 to TRBJ2-7; TRBD1 might be the D (6 bases). V lost 4 bases, J lost 8 bases, and 22 bases lay in between. This CDR3 is built from 15 residues. CDR1 SGHRS and CDR2 YFSETQ come from the germline V gene.

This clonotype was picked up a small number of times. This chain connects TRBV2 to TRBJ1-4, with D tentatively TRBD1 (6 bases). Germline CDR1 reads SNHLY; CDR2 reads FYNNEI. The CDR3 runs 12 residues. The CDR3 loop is CASRDTSEKLFF. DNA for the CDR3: TGTGCGAGCCGGGACACCAGTGAAAAACTGTTTTTT.

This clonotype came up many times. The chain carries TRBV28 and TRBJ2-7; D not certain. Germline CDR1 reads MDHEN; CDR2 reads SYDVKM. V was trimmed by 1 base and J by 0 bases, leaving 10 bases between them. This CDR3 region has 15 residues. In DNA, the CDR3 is TGTGCCAGCAGTTTATCCTTGGGCGGCTCCTACGAGCAGTACTTC. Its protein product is CASSLSLGGSYEQYF. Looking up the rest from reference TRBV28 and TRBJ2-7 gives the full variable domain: DVKVTQSSRYLVKRTGEKVFLECVQDMDHENMFWYRQDPGLGLRLIYFSYDVKMKEKGDIPEGYSVSREKKERFSLILESASTNQTSMYLCASSLSLGGSYEQYFGPGTRLTVT.

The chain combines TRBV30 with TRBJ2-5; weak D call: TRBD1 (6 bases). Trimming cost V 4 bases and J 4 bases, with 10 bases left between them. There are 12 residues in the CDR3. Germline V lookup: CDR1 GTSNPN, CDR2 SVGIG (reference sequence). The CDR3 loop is CAWTPRGETQYF. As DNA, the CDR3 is TGTGCCTGGACCCCCAGGGGAGAGACCCAGTACTTC.

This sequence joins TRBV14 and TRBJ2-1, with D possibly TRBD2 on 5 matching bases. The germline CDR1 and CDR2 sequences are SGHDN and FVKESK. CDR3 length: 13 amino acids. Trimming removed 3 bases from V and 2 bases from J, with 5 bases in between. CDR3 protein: CASSQGAYNEQFF. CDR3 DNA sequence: TGTGCCAGCAGCCAGGGAGCCTACAATGAGCAGTTCTTC.

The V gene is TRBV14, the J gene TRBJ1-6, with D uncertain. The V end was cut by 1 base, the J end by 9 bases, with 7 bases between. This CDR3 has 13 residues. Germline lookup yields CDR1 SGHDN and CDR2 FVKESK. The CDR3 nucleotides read TGTGCCAGCAGCCAAGGCCCGGGTTCACCCCTCCACTTT. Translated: CASSQGPGSPLHF.

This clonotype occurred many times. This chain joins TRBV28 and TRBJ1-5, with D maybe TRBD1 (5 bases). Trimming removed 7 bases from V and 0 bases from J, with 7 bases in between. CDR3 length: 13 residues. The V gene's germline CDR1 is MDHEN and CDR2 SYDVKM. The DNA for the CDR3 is TGTGCCAGCAAGGGACCTAGCAATCAGCCCCAGCATTTT. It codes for CASKGPSNQPQHF.

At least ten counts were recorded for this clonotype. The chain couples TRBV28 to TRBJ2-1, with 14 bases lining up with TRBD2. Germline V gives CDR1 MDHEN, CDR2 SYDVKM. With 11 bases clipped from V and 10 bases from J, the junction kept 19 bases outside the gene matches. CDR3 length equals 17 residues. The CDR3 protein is CAVEKVRGTSGREEQFF. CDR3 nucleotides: TGTGCCGTGGAGAAAGTCCGCGGGACTAGCGGGAGAGAGGAGCAGTTCTTC.

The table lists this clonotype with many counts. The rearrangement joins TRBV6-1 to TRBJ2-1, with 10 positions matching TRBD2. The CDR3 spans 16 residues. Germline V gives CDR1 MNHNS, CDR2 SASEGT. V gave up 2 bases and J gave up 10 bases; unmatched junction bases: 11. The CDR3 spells CASSERGLAPQGEQFF. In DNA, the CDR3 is TGTGCCAGCAGTGAAAGGGGACTAGCGCCCCAGGGGGAGCAGTTCTTC.

DNA of the CDR3: TGCAGTGCTAGAGATGTTAGCGGGTCCTTCTCCTACGAGCAGTACTTC. It translates to CSARDVSGSFSYEQYF. The chain recombines TRBV20-1 with TRBJ2-7, with TRBD2 matching over 7 bases. The CDR3 contains 16 residues. V shed 0 bases and J 0 bases; nucleotides not matched to a gene: 8. CDR1 is DFQATT, CDR2 SNEGSKA, per germline (reference sequence).

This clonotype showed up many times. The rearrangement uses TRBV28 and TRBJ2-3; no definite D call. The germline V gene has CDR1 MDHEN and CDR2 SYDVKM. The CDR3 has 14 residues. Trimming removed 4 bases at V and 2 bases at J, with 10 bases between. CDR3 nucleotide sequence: TGTGCCAGCAGTTCAAACACATTCACAGATACGCAGTATTTT. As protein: CASSSNTFTDTQYF.